This T cell receptor beta chain was found in a study of shared clonotypes between healthy human individuals. Broader study findings: It was the non-shared clonotypes that had lower generation probabilities than clonotypes shared by all four donors.

Data came from immunoSEQ multiplex PCR; TCRdb stores just in-frame clones and leaves some out. The sample consists of approximately 1.5 million clones, just under 99% of them appearing once. Germline-derived CDR1 and CDR2 are MNHNS and SASEGT. The CDR3 is made up of 17 amino acids. After removal of 2 bases from V and 3 bases from J, the junction contained 8 bases not matched to a gene. Details on this clone: Its target is not known.

The sequence came from a man aged 25-40 years in good health. Sequencing was carried out using naive CD4+ T cells sorted from blood. The subset here: CD45RA+ positively selected. This chain connects TRBV6-1 to TRBJ1-5, with 9 bases lining up with TRBD1. CDR3: CASSELPGTGNNQPQHF. CDR3 nucleotides: TGTGCCAGCAGTGAACTCCCGGGGACAGGGAACAATCAGCCCCAGCATTTT.